What follows are 30 T cell receptor beta chains derived from one specimen sequenced in a study of OX40 agonist ivuxolimab in advanced cancers. Generated by immunoSEQ multiplex PCR, the TCRdb table keeps only in-frame clones and is missing some. In the table there are nearly 80,000 clones, 70% to 85% of which are singletons. This material consisted of CD4+ or CD8+ T cells sorted from blood, taken in a trial of the OX40 agonist ivuxolimab. Every receptor here comes from an adult with an advanced solid tumor such as melanoma, head and neck, liver or kidney cancer.

This clone appeared a few times. The rearrangement links TRBV6-5 to TRBJ1-5, with a weak D call TRBD1 (6 bases). This CDR3 spans 15 amino acids. Trimming took off 5 bases at V and 6 bases at J, with 17 bases between the two ends. Germline V gives CDR1 MNHEY, CDR2 SVGAGI. The CDR3 spells CASSLKQGGLQPQHF. The CDR3 DNA reads TGTGCCAGCAGTCTTAAACAGGGCGGGCTTCAGCCCCAGCATTTT.

The chain recombines TRBV7-6 with TRBJ2-3; D unclear. Germline-derived CDR1 and CDR2 are SGHVS and FNYEAQ. The CDR3 consists of 15 residues. Trimming stripped 1 base from V and 8 bases from J, with 16 bases between. The CDR3 nucleotides are TGTGCCAGCAGCTTAGGTCGTTTAAAGCGTGGTACGCAGTATTTT. Translation gives CASSLGRLKRGTQYF.

This chain links TRBV5-1 with TRBJ1-2; 9 bases line up with TRBD1. Germline assignment: CDR1 SGHRS and CDR2 YFSETQ. CDR3 size: 13 residues. Unmatched junction bases numbered 2, after V lost 2 bases and J lost 6 bases. DNA of the CDR3: TGCGCCAGCAGCTTCGGGACAGGGAATGGCTACACCTTC. Its translation: CASSFGTGNGYTF.

The sample holds one count of this clone. The chain carries TRBV6-6 and TRBJ1-3, with D unclear. The CDR3 sequence is 13 residues long. Germline CDR1 reads MNHNY; CDR2 reads SVGAGI (reference sequence). Trimming removed 5 bases at V and 4 bases at J, with 9 bases between. The CDR3 spells CASSQTLGNTIYF. The CDR3 nucleotides are TGTGCCAGCAGTCAAACCCTGGGAAACACCATATATTTT.

The chain uses TRBV4-1 and TRBJ1-1; the match to TRBD1 covers 7 bases. The CDR3 covers 14 residues. Per germline, CDR1 MGHRA and CDR2 YSYEKL. Germline trimming cut 3 bases from V and 8 bases from J; bases unmatched to any gene: 9. DNA for the CDR3: TGCGCCAGCAGCCAGCCAGACAGGGAAGGAGAAGCTTTCTTT. Protein sequence: CASSQPDREGEAFF.

The gene calls are TRBV19 and TRBJ2-7; D perhaps matches TRBD2 (5 bases). Germline CDR1 reads LNHDA; CDR2 reads SQIVND (reference sequence). The CDR3 consists of 14 residues. Trimming took off 6 bases at V and 5 bases at J, with 17 bases between the two ends. The CDR3: CASRGVKLAHEQYF. CDR3 DNA: TGTGCCAGTAGGGGAGTGAAATTGGCTCACGAGCAGTACTTC.

The chain links TRBV6-6 to TRBJ2-5; 12 positions agree with TRBD2. The J call is doubtful: the DNA matches TRBJ2-7 better. Per the germline V gene, CDR1 is MNHNY and CDR2 is SVGAGI (reference sequence). This CDR3 is built from 15 residues. The CDR3 nucleotides are TGTGCCAGCAGTTTTTCTAGCGGGGGGGCCTACGAGCAGTACTTC. Amino acid sequence: CASSFSSGGAYEQYF.

The chain is built from TRBV30 and TRBJ2-7; the D is unclear. CDR3 length: 14 amino acids. Germline values: CDR1 GTSNPN, CDR2 SVGIG (reference sequence). Trimming pared 2 bases from V and 2 bases from J, leaving 13 bases between. This chain's CDR3 is CAWSPPTPPYEQYF. Written as DNA, the CDR3 is TGTGCCTGGAGTCCACCGACCCCCCCCTACGAGCAGTACTTC.

V and J are TRBV10-3 and TRBJ2-7, with a weak D call TRBD1 (6 bases). This CDR3 has 14 residues. Germline CDR1 reads ENHRY; CDR2 reads SYGVKD. The V end lost 6 bases, the J end lost 4 bases, and 16 bases lay between the germline ends. CDR3 sequence (DNA): TGTGCCATCAGCGTTACAGGGATAGATTACGAGCAGTACTTC. Amino acids: CAISVTGIDYEQYF.

This clone was counted only a few times. V gene TRBV7-2 combines with J gene TRBJ1-1; D is perhaps TRBD1 (6 bases). The CDR3 covers 15 residues. V was trimmed by 1 base and J by 1 base, leaving 10 bases between them. The V gene's germline CDR1 is SGHTA and CDR2 FQGNSA. The CDR3 DNA follows: TGTGCCAGCAGCTTAGGGACAGTGAGGAACACTGAAGCTTTCTTT. This sequence encodes CASSLGTVRNTEAFF.

The chain links TRBV9 to TRBJ1-1, with D possibly matching TRBD1 (5 bases). The V and J ends lost 0 bases and 4 bases respectively, with 13 bases between them. This CDR3 comprises 15 residues. CDR1 SGDLS and CDR2 YYNGEE come from the germline V gene. Here the CDR3 reads CASSVDGRGGTEAFF. The CDR3 nucleotides read TGTGCCAGCAGCGTAGATGGGAGGGGAGGCACTGAAGCTTTCTTT.

This clone was recorded once. This chain uses TRBV5-6 with TRBJ2-4; unclear D gene. V was pared by 3 bases and J by 5 bases, with 9 bases between. Germline lookup yields CDR1 SGHDT and CDR2 YYEEEE. CDR3 length equals 13 residues. CDR3 residues: CASSWGGQNIQYF. The DNA of the CDR3 is TGTGCCAGCAGCTGGGGTGGCCAAAACATTCAGTACTTC.

This chain uses TRBV4-3 with TRBJ2-5; D is unresolved. The germline V gene encodes CDR1 LGHNA and CDR2 YSLEER. The CDR3 has 13 amino acids. The ends were cut back, 3 bases at V and 4 bases at J, with 9 bases in the middle. The CDR3 nucleotides read TGCGCCAGCAGCCAGTTACCTGGAGAGACCCAGTACTTC. Its translation: CASSQLPGETQYF.

The CDR3 protein is CASGPTYTEAFF. The DNA of the CDR3 is TGTGCCAGCGGACCTACCTACACTGAAGCTTTCTTT. This chain links TRBV6-5 with TRBJ1-1; D gene unclear. Germline assignment: CDR1 MNHEY and CDR2 SVGAGI. Trimming pared 8 bases from V and 3 bases from J, leaving 10 bases between. There are 12 residues in the CDR3.

This clone appeared a single time. V usage is TRBV10-3 and J usage is TRBJ1-1, with D perhaps TRBD1 (5 bases). CDR1 and CDR2 (germline): ENHRY, SYGVKD. The CDR3 extends over 16 amino acids. V was shortened by 3 bases and J by 1 base, with 15 bases between the two germline ends. CDR3 sequence (DNA): TGTGCCATCAGTGAAGCCACTAATACAGGGAACACTGAAGCTTTCTTT. The encoded protein is CAISEATNTGNTEAFF.

The V gene is TRBV10-1, the J gene TRBJ2-1, with 7 bases that match TRBD2. The CDR3 is 14 residues long. Germline V gene data show CDR1 as WNHNN and CDR2 as SYGVQD (reference sequence). After removal of 4 bases from V and 5 bases from J, the junction contained 5 bases not matched to a gene. DNA of the CDR3: TGCGCCAGCAGTGGAGGACTAGGGGACAATGAGCAGTTCTTC. Translated: CASSGGLGDNEQFF.

V is TRBV25-1 and J is TRBJ2-2, with 9 bases identical to TRBD2. The germline V gene encodes CDR1 MGHDK and CDR2 SYGVNS. This CDR3 has 15 amino acids. V lost 3 bases to trimming and J lost 4 bases; unmatched junction nucleotides: 3. CDR3 nucleotide sequence: TGTGCCAGCAGTGAGCCGACTAGCGGCACCGGGGAGCTGTTTTTT. It encodes CASSEPTSGTGELFF.

The chain joins TRBV5-1 to TRBJ2-5; 7 bases are shared with TRBD2. Germline trimming cut 1 base from V and 4 bases from J; bases unmatched to any gene: 7. The CDR3 runs to 15 residues. CDR1 and CDR2 (germline): SGHRS, YFSETQ. Here the CDR3 DNA reads TGCGCCAGCAGCTTGTTGGCGGGAGCGGGAGAGACCCAGTACTTC. This codes for CASSLLAGAGETQYF.

The genes are TRBV7-2 and TRBJ2-5; no reliable D call. The CDR3 is 13 amino acids. V was pared by 5 bases and J by 4 bases, with 11 bases between. Germline CDR1 and CDR2: SGHTA and FQGNSA. DNA for the CDR3: TGTGCCAGCAGCCCCCACCAGAGAGAGACCCAGTACTTC. It translates to CASSPHQRETQYF. Based on the CDR3 plus reference TRBV7-2 and TRBJ2-5, the full variable domain is GAGVSQSPSNKVTEKGKDVELRCDPISGHTALYWYRQSLGQGLEFLIYFQGNSAPDKSGLPSDRFSAERTGGSVSTLTIQRTQQEDSAVYLCASSPHQRETQYFGPGTRLLVL.

This chain connects TRBV5-1 to TRBJ1-1; D gene ambiguous. CDR3 length: 15 residues. Germline CDR1 is SGHRS and CDR2 is YFSETQ. Trimming cost V 0 bases and J 2 bases, with 11 bases left between them. The chain's CDR3 is CASSLAPGINTEAFF. The CDR3, as DNA: TGCGCCAGCAGCTTGGCCCCCGGCATCAACACTGAAGCTTTCTTT.

CDR3 residues: CASSVVPGAHEQYF. CDR3 coding DNA: TGTGCCAGCAGCGTAGTCCCAGGGGCTCACGAGCAGTACTTC. The genes are TRBV9 and TRBJ2-7, with D possibly matching TRBD1 (6 bases). V was cut by 0 bases and J by 5 bases, with 12 bases left in between. Germline V CDR1 and CDR2: SGDLS, YYNGEE. The CDR3 is 14 residues long.

The CDR3 is CASSLGAGGPGELFF. CDR3 nucleotide sequence: TGTGCCAGCAGCTTAGGCGCAGGGGGCCCCGGGGAGCTGTTTTTT. The chain combines TRBV7-8 with TRBJ2-2, with 8 bases lining up with TRBD1. Germline V lookup: CDR1 SGHVS, CDR2 FQNEAQ. CDR3 size: 15 residues. J lost 6 bases, V lost 1 base, and 4 bases had no gene match.

The chain uses TRBV19 and TRBJ2-7; the D is unclear. Per the germline V gene, CDR1 is LNHDA and CDR2 is SQIVND (reference sequence). V gave up 5 bases and J gave up 6 bases, with 11 bases separating them. The CDR3 runs 12 residues. This CDR3 is CASSFALGEQYF. CDR3 sequence (DNA): TGTGCCAGTAGTTTCGCGTTGGGCGAGCAGTACTTC.

CDR3 DNA: TGTGCCAGCAGCAAACTAGCGGGAGATGAGCAGTTCTTC. It codes for CASSKLAGDEQFF. This chain connects TRBV7-2 to TRBJ2-1; 11 bases align to TRBD2. CDR1 and CDR2 (germline): SGHTA, FQGNSA. The CDR3 runs 13 residues. V trimming: 5 bases; J trimming: 8 bases; junction bases outside the gene matches: 2.

This chain uses TRBV5-5 with TRBJ2-7; D call uncertain. The germline V gene has CDR1 SGHKS and CDR2 YYEKEE (reference sequence). The CDR3 spans 13 residues. Trimming removed 4 bases at V and 7 bases at J, with 15 bases between. CDR3 in amino acids: CASSPTWWEEQYF. CDR3 in DNA: TGTGCCAGCAGCCCTACGTGGTGGGAAGAGCAGTACTTC. Drawing the rest from reference TRBV5-5 and TRBJ2-7, the complete variable domain is DAGVTQSPTHLIKTRGQQVTLRCSPISGHKSVSWYQQVLGQGPQFIFQYYEKEERGRGNFPDRFSARQFPNYSSELNVNALLLGDSALYLCASSPTWWEEQYFGPGTRLTVT.

This clone is a singleton in its sample. This CDR3 reads CASSLGRTSGRYEQYF. For the CDR3, the DNA is TGTGCCAGCAGCCTCGGTAGGACTAGCGGGAGGTACGAGCAGTACTTC. This chain links TRBV11-1 with TRBJ2-7; 14 nucleotides match TRBD2. The CDR3 is 16 residues long. J gave up 4 bases and V 5 bases, and 7 bases lay outside the gene matches. Germline-derived CDR1 and CDR2 are SGHAT and FQDESV (reference sequence). The entire variable domain, with the rest obtained from reference TRBV11-1 and TRBJ2-7, is as follows: EAEVAQSPRYKITEKSQAVAFWCDPISGHATLYWYRQILGQGPELLVQFQDESVVDDSQLPKDRFSAERLKGVDSTLKIQPAELGDSAMYLCASSLGRTSGRYEQYFGPGTRLTVT.

The chain carries TRBV7-2 and TRBJ2-1, with 11 nucleotides matching TRBD2. V was pared by 5 bases and J by 7 bases, with 10 bases of the junction left unmatched. CDR3 length: 16 residues. Germline values: CDR1 SGHTA, CDR2 FQGNSA. The CDR3 DNA reads TGTGCCAGCAGCCTAACCGGGACTAGCGGCGAGAATGAGCAGTTCTTC. Its translation: CASSLTGTSGENEQFF.

This clone appeared a single time. V usage is TRBV11-2 and J usage is TRBJ2-7; the match to TRBD2 covers 7 bases. Trimming removed 5 bases from V and 7 bases from J; junction bases left unmatched: 14. The CDR3 runs to 15 residues. Germline-derived CDR1 and CDR2 are SGHAT and FQNNGV. The chain's CDR3 is CASSLQGLELLEQYF. CDR3 nucleotides: TGTGCCAGCAGCCTACAAGGACTAGAACTTTTGGAGCAGTACTTC. Full variable domain (missing parts from reference TRBV11-2 and TRBJ2-7): EAGVAQSPRYKIIEKRQSVAFWCNPISGHATLYWYQQILGQGPKLLIQFQNNGVVDDSQLPKDRFSAERLKGVDSTLKIQPAKLEDSAVYLCASSLQGLELLEQYFGPGTRLTVT.

The V and J genes are TRBV30 and TRBJ2-4; maybe TRBD2 (5 bases). The CDR3 has 14 amino acids. V lost 3 bases to trimming and J lost 7 bases, with 16 bases between them. The germline gives CDR1 GTSNPN, CDR2 SVGIG (reference sequence). The CDR3 region is CAWSEPGLGNIQYF. The CDR3 DNA reads as TGTGCCTGGAGCGAACCGGGATTAGGGAACATTCAGTACTTC.

J is TRBJ2-1 and V is TRBV28; 9 positions agree with TRBD2. Germline V gene lookup returns CDR1 MDHEN and CDR2 SYDVKM. The J segment lost 1 base and the V segment lost 3 bases, leaving 7 bases of the junction unmatched. The CDR3 has 17 residues. CDR3 coding DNA: TGTGCCAGCAGTTTCCCAACTAGCGGGCCTTCCTACAATGAGCAGTTCTTC. As protein: CASSFPTSGPSYNEQFF.